This T cell receptor beta chain was identified during a study of T-cell memory formation after mild COVID-19. Study as a whole: Largely donor-specific TCR clusters were found.

V lost 1 base, J lost 7 bases, and 14 bases lay in between. The V gene's germline CDR1 is MGHRA and CDR2 YSYEKL. CDR3 length equals 16 residues. Findings and caveats of the study: Prior to infection, memory already included some responding clones, suggesting cross-reactive memory joined. Among contracting clones, CD4+ were mainly CM/EM and CD8+ enriched in EMRA.

TCRdb fed the 5' RACE reads into MiXCR, producing one record per CDR3 protein. The table lists 300,000 to 400,000 distinct CDR3 sequences, roughly an eighth of them singletons. This clonotype was counted a few times. Antigen unknown. The chain uses TRBV4-1 and TRBJ1-6; no definite D call. The receptor was isolated from a man between 18 and 29 years old who had mild COVID-19 (a few samples of this study predate the infection). Cell type and time point are not known. Sequences were obtained from PBMCs or a T cell subset sorted from them (not recorded which). CDR3 protein: CASSQVVIQRNSPLHF. DNA for the CDR3: TGCGCCAGCAGCCAAGTTGTGATTCAGAGGAATTCACCCCTCCACTTT.